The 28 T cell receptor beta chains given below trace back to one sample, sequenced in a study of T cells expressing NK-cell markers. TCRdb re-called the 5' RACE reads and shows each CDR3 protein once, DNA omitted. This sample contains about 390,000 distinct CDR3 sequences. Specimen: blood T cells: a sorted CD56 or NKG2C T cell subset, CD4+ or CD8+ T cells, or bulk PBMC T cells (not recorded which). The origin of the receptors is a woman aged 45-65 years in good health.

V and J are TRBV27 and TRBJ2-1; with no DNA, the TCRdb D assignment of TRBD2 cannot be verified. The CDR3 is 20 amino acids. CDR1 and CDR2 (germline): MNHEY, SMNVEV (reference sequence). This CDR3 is CASINKWSLPGLAGYNEQFF.

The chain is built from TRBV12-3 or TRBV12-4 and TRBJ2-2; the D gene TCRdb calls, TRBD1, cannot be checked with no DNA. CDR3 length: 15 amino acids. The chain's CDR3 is CASREMTVNTGELFF.

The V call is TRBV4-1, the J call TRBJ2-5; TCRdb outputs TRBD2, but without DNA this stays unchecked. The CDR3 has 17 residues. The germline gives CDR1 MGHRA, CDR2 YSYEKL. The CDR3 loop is CASSQDSLEQTQETQYF.

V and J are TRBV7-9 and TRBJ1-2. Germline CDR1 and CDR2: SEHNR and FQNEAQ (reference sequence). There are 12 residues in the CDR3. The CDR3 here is CAISVGDGGYTF.

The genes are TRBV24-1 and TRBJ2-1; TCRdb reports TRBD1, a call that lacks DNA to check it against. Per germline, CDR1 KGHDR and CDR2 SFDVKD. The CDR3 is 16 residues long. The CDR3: CATSDSDRGRGNEQFF.

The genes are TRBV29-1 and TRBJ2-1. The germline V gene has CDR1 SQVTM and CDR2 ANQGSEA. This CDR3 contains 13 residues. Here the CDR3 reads CSVGKVSYNEQFF.

This chain's CDR3 is CASSLVGGGNEQFF. J is TRBJ2-1 and V is TRBV11-2; with no DNA, the TCRdb D assignment of TRBD2 cannot be verified. Germline CDR1 and CDR2: SGHAT and FQNNGV. The CDR3 runs to 14 residues.

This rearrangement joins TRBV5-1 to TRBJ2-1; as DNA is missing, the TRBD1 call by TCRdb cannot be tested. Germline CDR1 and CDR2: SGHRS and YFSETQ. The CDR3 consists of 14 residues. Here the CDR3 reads CASERGGAYNEQFF.

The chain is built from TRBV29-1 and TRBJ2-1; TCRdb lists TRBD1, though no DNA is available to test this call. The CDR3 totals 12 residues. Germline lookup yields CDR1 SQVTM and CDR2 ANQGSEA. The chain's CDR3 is CSVESGVNEQFF.

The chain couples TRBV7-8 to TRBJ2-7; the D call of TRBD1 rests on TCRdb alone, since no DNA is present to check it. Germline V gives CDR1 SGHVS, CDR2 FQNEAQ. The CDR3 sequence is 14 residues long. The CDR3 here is CASSSVNTGSEQYF.

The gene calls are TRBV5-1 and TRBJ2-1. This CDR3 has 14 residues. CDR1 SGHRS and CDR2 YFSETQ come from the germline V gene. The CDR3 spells CASSARTPNNEQFF.

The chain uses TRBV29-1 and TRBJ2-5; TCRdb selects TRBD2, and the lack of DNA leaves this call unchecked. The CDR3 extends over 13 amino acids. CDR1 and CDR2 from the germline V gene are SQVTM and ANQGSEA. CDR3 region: CSVEMDSQETQYF.

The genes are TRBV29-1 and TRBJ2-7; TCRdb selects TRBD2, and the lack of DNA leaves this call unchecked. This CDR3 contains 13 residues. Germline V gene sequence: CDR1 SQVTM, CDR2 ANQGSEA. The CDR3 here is CSAMKAGAYEQYF.

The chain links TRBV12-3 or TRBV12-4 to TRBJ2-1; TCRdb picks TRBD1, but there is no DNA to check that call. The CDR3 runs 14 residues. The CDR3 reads CASRPGTILNEQFF.

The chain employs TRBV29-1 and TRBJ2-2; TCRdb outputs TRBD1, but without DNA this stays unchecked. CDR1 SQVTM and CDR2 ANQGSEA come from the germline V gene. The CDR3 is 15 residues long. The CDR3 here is CSVSHRGTNTGELFF.

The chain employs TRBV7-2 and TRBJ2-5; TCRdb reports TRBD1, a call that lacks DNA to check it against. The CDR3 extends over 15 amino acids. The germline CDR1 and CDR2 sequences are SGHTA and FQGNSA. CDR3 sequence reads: CASSFQHRGRETQYF.

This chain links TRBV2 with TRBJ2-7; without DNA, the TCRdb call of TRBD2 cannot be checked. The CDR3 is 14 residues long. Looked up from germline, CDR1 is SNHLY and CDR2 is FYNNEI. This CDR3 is CASSGGGKIYEQYF.

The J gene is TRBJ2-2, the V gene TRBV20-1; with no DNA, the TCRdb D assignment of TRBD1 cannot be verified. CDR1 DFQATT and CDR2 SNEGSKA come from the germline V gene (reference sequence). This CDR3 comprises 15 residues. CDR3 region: CSATKTGGYTGELFF.

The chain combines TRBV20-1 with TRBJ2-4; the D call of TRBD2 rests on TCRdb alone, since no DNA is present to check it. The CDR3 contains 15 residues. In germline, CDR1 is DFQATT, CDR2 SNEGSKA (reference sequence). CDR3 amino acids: CSAEIAGAAKNIQYF.

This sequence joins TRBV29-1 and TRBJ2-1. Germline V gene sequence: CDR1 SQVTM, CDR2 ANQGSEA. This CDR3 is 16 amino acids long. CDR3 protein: CSVEDHRSRYYNEQFF.

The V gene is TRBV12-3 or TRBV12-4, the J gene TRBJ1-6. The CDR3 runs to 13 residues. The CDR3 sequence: CASSLGLKGRPHF.

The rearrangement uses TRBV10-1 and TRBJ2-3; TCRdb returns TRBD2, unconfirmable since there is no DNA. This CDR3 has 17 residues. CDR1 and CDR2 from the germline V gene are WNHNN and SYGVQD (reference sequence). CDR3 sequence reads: CASSDGTSGGGRDTQYF.

CDR3 in amino acids: CASSFTGTLWTSGFNEQFF. The V and J genes are TRBV12-3 or TRBV12-4 and TRBJ2-1; TCRdb selects TRBD2, and the lack of DNA leaves this call unchecked. This CDR3 has 19 residues.

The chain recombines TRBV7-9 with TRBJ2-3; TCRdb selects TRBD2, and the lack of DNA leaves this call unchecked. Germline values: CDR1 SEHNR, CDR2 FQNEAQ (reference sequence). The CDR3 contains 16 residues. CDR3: CASSLTSGSPTDTQYF.

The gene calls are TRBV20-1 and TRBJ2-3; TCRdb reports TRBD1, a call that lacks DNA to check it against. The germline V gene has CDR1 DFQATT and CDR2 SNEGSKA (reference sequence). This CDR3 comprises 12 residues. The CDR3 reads CSDRRGANTQYF.

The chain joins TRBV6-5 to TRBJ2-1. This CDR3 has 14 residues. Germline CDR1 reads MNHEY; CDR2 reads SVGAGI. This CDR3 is CASAWRSSYNEQFF.

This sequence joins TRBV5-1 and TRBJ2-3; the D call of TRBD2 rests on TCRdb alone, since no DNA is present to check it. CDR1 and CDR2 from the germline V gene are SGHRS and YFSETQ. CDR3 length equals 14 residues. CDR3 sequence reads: CASSREIITDTQYF.

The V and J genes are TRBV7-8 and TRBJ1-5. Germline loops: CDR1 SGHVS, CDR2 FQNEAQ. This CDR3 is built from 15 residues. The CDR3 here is CASSRAFLSNQPQHF.